This T cell receptor beta chain was captured by sequencing in a study of CDR3 diversity in severe acne. MiXCR was run by TCRdb on the PCR reads, yielding one entry per CDR3 protein. This table holds more than 70,000 distinct CDR3 sequences, over 45% found once. The TCR was taken from a male donor in good health, serving as a control. The sequenced material came from blood.

The CDR3 bases are TGTGCCACCAGCAGGGGACAGGGCGCTCAGCCCCAGCATTTT. Translating gives CATSRGQGAQPQHF. The gene calls are TRBV15 and TRBJ1-5, with 9 bases aligning to TRBD1. J lost 6 bases, V lost 3 bases, and 3 bases had no gene match. Germline V lookup: CDR1 LNHNV, CDR2 YYDKDF (reference sequence). The CDR3 contains 14 residues. Filled out from reference TRBV15 and TRBJ1-5, the complete variable domain reads DAMVIQNPRYQVTQFGKPVTLSCSQTLNHNVMYWYQQKSSQAPKLLFHYYDKDFNNEADTPDNFQSRRPNTSFCFLDIRSPGLGDTAMYLCATSRGQGAQPQHFGDGTRLSIL.